Given below is one T cell receptor (beta chain) in context. Germline-derived CDR1 and CDR2 are LNHDA and SQIVND (reference sequence). Between the trimmed V and J ends, which lost 0 bases and 4 bases, there was a span of 6 bases. This CDR3 region has 13 residues. The data derive from a study of blood T cell repertoires in COVID-19. Study-level background: Both acute and convalescent COVID-19 samples were obtained from the United States, Italy and Spain.

Per the authors' pipeline: From reference gene primer amplification, estimates of nucleated cell counts were derived. Sequencing was performed with immunoSEQ multiplex PCR; in TCRdb, only in-frame clones are kept and a portion is missing. Clonal size and the V and J genes are those of that table, whereas D and trimming came from the DNA. Of about 210,000 clones detected, roughly four fifths appear once; the ten largest clones hold about 2.7%. This clonotype was obtained from a woman aged 40 to 50 with active or convalescent COVID-19. The V and J genes are TRBV19 and TRBJ1-2; no definite D call. The sequenced sample was peripheral blood. CDR3 region: CASSIDGLYGYTF. The DNA of the CDR3 is TGTGCCAGTAGTATAGACGGACTCTATGGCTACACCTTC.